This T cell receptor beta chain derives from a study of blood T cell repertoires in COVID-19. V was cut by 7 bases and J by 2 bases, with 12 bases left in between. Germline V gene sequence: CDR1 MDHEN, CDR2 SYDVKM. CDR3 length: 13 residues. Using immunoSEQ multiplex PCR, the repertoire was profiled, and TCRdb retains in-frame clones only, with some absent. This table holds under 200,000 clones, about 80% found once. This clone has just a few counts. The sequencing sample was made of PBMCs or T cells enriched from blood (not recorded which). The chain links TRBV28 to TRBJ2-7; D may be TRBD1 (5 bases). The sequence was obtained from a man aged 45-60 years who had recovered from COVID-19. The CDR3 DNA reads TGTGCCAGCACACAGGCGAATCCCTACGAGCAGTACTTC. The encoded protein is CASTQANPYEQYF.